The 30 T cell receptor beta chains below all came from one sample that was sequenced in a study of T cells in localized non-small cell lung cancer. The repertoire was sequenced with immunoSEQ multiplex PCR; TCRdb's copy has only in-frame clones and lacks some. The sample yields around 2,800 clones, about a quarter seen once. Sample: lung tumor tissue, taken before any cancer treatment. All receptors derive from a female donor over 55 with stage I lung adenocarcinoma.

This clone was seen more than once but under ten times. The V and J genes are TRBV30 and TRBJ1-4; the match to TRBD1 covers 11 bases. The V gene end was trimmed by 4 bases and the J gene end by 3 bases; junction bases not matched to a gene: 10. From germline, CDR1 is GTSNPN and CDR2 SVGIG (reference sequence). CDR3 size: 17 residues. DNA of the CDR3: TGTGCCTGGACGACGGGACAGGGGGGGAGATCTAATGAAAAACTGTTTTTT. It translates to CAWTTGQGGRSNEKLFF.

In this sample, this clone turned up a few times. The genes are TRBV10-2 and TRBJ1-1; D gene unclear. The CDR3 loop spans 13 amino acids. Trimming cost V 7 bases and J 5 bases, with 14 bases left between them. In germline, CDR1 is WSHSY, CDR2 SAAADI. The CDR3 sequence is CASTPSGRTEAFF. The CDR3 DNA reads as TGCGCCAGCACTCCATCCGGACGGACTGAAGCTTTCTTT.

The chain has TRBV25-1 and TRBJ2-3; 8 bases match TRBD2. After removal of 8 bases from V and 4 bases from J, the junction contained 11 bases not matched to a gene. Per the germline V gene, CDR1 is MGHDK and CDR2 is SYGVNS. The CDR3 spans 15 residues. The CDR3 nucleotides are TGTGCCAGCTCCCCTTCCCGGGGGGGCGCAGATACGCAGTATTTT. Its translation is CASSPSRGGADTQYF.

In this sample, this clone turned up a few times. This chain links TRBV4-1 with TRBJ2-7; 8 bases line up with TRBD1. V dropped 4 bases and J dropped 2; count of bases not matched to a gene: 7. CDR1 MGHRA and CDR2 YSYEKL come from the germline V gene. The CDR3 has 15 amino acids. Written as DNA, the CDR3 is TGCGCCAGCAGCCTAGGGGGACAGGCGACCTACGAGCAGTACTTC. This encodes CASSLGGQATYEQYF.

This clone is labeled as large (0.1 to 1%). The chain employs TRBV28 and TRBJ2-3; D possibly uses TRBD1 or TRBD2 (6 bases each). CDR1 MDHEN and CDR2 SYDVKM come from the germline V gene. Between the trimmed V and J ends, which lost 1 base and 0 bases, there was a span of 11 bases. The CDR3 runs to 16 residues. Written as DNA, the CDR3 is TGTGCCAGCAGTTTATCCCGGGGGCCCAGCACAGATACGCAGTATTTT. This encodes CASSLSRGPSTDTQYF.

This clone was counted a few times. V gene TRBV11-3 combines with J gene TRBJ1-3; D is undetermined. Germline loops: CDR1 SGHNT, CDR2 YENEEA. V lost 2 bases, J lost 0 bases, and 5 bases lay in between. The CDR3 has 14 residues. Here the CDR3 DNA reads TGTGCCAGCAGCTTACAGGTCTCTGGAAACACCATATATTTT. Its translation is CASSLQVSGNTIYF.

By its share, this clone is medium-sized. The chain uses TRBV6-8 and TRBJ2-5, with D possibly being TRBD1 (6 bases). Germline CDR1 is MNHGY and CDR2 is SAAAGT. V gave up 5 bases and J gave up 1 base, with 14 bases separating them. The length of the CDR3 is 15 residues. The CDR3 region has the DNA TGTGCCAGCAGTAAAGCCCCGGACAGCCAAGAGACCCAGTACTTC. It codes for CASSKAPDSQETQYF.

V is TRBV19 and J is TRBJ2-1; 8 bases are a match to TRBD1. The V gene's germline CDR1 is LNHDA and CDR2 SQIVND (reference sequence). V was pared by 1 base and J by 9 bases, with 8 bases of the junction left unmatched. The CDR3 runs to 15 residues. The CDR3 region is CASSIGGQGASEQFF. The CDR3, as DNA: TGTGCCAGTAGTATAGGAGGGCAGGGGGCCTCTGAGCAGTTCTTC. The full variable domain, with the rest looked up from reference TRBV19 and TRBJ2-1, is DGGITQSPKYLFRKEGQNVTLSCEQNLNHDAMYWYRQDPGQGLRLIYYSQIVNDFQKGDIAEGYSVSREKKESFPLTVTSAQKNPTAFYLCASSIGGQGASEQFFGPGTRLTVL.

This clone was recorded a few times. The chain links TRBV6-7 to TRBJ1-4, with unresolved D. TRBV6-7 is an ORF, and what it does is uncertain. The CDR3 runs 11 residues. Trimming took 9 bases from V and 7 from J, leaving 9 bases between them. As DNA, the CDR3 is TGTGCCAGTCGAATGGTTGAAAAACTGTTTTTT. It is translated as CASRMVEKLFF.

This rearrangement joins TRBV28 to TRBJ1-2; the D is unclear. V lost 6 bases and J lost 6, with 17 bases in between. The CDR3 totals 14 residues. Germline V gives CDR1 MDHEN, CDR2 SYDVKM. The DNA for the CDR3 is TGTGCCAGCAGCCCCTACGGGGTTTGGGATGGCTACACCTTC. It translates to CASSPYGVWDGYTF.

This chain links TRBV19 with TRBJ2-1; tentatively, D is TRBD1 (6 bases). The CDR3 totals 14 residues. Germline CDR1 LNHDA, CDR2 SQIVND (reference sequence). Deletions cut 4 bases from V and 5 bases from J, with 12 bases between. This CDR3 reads CASSKGQKNNEQFF. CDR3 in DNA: TGTGCCAGTAGTAAGGGACAAAAAAACAATGAGCAGTTCTTC.

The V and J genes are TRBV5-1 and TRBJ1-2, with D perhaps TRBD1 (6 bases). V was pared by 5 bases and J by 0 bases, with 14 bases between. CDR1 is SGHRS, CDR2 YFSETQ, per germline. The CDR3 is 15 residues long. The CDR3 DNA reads TGCGCCAGCAGTAGCCAGGGACAAACTAACTATGGCTACACCTTC. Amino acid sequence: CASSSQGQTNYGYTF. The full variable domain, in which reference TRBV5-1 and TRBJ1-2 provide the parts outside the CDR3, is KAGVTQTPRYLIKTRGQQVTLSCSPISGHRSVSWYQQTPGQGLQFLFEYFSETQRNKGNFPGRFSGRQFSNSRSEMNVSTLELGDSALYLCASSSQGQTNYGYTFGSGTRLTVV.

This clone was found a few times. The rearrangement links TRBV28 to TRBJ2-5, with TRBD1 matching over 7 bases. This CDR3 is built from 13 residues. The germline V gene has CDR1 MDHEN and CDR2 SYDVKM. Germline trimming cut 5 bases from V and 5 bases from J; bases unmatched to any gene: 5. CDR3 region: CASSEPDRETQYF. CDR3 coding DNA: TGTGCCAGCAGTGAACCGGACAGGGAGACCCAGTACTTC.

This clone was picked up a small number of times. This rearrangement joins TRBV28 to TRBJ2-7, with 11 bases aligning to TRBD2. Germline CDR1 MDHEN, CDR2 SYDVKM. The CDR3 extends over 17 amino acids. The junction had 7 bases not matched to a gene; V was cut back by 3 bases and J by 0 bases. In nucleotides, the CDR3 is TGTGCCAGCAGTTTTACTAGCGGGGGCTACAGCTCCTACGAGCAGTACTTC. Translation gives CASSFTSGGYSSYEQYF.

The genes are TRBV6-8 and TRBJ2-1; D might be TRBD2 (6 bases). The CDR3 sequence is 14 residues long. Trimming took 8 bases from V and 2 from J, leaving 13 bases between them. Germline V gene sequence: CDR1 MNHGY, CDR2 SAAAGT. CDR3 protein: CASVGLATYNEQFF. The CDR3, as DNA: TGTGCCAGCGTTGGGCTAGCGACCTACAATGAGCAGTTCTTC.

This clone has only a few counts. CDR3 DNA sequence: TGTGCCAGCTCACCTATGGACAGGGTTGTTTACAATGAGCAGTTCTTC. Translated: CASSPMDRVVYNEQFF. This chain connects TRBV18 to TRBJ2-1; 8 bases line up with TRBD1. CDR3 length: 16 amino acids. CDR1 is KGHSH, CDR2 LQKENI, per germline. The ends lost 3 bases at V and 4 bases at J; junction bases unmatched: 8.

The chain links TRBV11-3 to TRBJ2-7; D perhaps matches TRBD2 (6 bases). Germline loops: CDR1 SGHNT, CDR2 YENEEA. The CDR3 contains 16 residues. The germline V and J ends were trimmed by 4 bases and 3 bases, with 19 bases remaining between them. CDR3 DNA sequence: TGTGCCAGCAGCTCTCCGCGGGGATTCGGGAACTACGAGCAGTACTTC. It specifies CASSSPRGFGNYEQYF. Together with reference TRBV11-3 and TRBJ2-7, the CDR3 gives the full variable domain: EAGVVQSPRYKIIEKKQPVAFWCNPISGHNTLYWYLQNLGQGPELLIRYENEEAVDDSQLPKDRFSAERLKGVDSTLKIQPAELGDSAVYLCASSSPRGFGNYEQYFGPGTRLTVT.

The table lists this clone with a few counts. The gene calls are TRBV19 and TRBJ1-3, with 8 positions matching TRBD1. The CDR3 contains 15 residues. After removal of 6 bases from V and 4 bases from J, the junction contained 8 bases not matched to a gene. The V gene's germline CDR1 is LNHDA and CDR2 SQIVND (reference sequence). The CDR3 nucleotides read TGTGCCAGTAGCCCCCAGGGGGCTGGGGGAAACACCATATATTTT. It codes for CASSPQGAGGNTIYF.

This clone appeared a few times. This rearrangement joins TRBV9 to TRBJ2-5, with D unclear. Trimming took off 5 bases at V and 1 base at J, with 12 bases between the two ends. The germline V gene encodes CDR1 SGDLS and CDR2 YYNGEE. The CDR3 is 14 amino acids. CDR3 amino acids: CASSALSGQETQYF. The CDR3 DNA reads TGTGCCAGCAGTGCGTTATCGGGCCAAGAGACCCAGTACTTC.

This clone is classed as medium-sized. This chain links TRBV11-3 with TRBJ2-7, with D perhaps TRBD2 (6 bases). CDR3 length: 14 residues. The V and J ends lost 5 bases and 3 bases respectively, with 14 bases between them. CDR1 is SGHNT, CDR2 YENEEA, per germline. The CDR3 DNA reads TGTGCCAGCAGCAGAAGCGGGCAGAACTACGAGCAGTACTTC. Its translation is CASSRSGQNYEQYF.

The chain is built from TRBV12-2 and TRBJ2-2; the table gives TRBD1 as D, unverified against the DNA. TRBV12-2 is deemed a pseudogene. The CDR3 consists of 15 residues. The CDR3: CAGARQDRNTGELFF. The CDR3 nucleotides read TGTGCCGGGGCCAGGCAGGACAGGAACACCGGGGAGCTGTTTTTT.

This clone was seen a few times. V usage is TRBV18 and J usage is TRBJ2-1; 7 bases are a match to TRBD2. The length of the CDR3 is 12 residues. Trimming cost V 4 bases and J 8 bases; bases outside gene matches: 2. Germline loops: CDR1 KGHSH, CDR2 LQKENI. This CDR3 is CASSRGGDEQFF. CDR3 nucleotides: TGTGCCAGCTCACGGGGAGGGGATGAGCAGTTCTTC. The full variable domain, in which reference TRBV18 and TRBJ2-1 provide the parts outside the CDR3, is NAGVMQNPRHLVRRRGQEARLRCSPMKGHSHVYWYRQLPEEGLKFMVYLQKENIIDESGMPKERFSAEFPKEGPSILRIQQVVRGDSAAYFCASSRGGDEQFFGPGTRLTVL.

CDR3 sequence reads: CASRFQDYGYTF. The CDR3 coding sequence is TGTGCCAGTAGATTTCAGGACTATGGCTACACCTTC. The chain uses TRBV19 and TRBJ1-2; no definite D call. Germline V CDR1 and CDR2: LNHDA, SQIVND (reference sequence). This CDR3 has 12 residues. Trimming removed 6 bases from V and 3 bases from J, with 8 bases in between.

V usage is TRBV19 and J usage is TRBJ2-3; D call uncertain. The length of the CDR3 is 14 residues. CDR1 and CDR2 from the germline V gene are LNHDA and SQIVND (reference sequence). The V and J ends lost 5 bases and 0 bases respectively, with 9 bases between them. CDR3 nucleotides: TGTGCCAGTAGTGGGCAGCAAAGCACAGATACGCAGTATTTT. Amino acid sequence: CASSGQQSTDTQYF.

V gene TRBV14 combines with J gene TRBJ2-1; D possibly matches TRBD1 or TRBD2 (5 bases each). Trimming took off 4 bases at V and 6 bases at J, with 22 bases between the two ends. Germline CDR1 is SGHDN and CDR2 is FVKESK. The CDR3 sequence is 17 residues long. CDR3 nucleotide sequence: TGTGCCAGCAGCCCTCGACTGGGGCGCGGGCTCTTCAATGAGCAGTTCTTC. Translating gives CASSPRLGRGLFNEQFF.

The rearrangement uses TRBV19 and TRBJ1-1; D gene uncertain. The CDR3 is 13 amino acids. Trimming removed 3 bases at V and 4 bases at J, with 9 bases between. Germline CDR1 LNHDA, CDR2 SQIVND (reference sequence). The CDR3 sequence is CASSIKKGTEAFF. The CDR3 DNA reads TGTGCCAGTAGTATTAAAAAGGGCACTGAAGCTTTCTTT.

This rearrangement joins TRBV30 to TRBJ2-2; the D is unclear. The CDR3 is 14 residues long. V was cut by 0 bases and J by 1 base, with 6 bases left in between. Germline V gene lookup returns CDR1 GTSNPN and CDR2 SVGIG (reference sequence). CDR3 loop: CAWSVEVNTGELFF. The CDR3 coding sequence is TGTGCCTGGAGTGTAGAGGTGAACACCGGGGAGCTGTTTTTT. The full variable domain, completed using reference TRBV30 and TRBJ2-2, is SQTIHQWPATLVQPVGSPLSLECTVEGTSNPNLYWYRQAAGRGLQLLFYSVGIGQISSEVPQNLSASRPQDRQFILSSKKLLLSDSGFYLCAWSVEVNTGELFFGEGSRLTVL.

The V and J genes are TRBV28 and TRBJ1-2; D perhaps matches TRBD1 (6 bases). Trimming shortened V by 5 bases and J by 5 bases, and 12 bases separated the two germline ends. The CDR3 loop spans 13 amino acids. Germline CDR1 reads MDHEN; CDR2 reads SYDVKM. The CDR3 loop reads CASSPLRGYGYTF. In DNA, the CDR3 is TGTGCCAGCAGTCCCTTAAGGGGGTATGGCTACACCTTC.

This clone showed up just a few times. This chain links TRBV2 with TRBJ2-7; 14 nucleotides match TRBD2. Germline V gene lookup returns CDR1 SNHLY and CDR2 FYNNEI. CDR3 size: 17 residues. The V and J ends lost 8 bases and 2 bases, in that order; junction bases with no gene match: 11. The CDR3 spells CASEDSGLAGGPYEQYF. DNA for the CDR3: TGTGCCAGCGAGGATTCCGGACTAGCGGGAGGCCCCTACGAGCAGTACTTC.

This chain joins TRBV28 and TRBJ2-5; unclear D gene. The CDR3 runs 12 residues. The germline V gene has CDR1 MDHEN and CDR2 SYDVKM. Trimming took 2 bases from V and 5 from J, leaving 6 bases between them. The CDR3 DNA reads TGTGCCAGCAGTTTACTGGGGGAGACCCAGTACTTC. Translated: CASSLLGETQYF.